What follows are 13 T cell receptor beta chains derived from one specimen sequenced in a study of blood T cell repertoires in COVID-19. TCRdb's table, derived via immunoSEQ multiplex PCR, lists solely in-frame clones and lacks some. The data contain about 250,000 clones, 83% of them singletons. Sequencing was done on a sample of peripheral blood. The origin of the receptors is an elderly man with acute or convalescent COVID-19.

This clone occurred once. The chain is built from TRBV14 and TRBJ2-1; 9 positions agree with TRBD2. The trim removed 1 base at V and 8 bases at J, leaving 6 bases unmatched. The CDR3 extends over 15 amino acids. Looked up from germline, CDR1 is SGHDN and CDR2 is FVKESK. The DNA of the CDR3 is TGTGCCAGCAGCCAAGGAGGCCTAGCGGGGCATGAGCAGTTCTTC. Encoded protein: CASSQGGLAGHEQFF.

The CDR3 is CASSFPGGSETQYF. CDR3 nucleotides: TGTGCCAGCAGCTTTCCAGGGGGGAGTGAGACCCAGTACTTC. The chain is built from TRBV7-3 and TRBJ2-5, with a possible D match to TRBD1 (7 bases). Per the germline V gene, CDR1 is SGHTA and CDR2 is FQGTGA. This CDR3 has 14 amino acids. V dropped 3 bases and J dropped 5 bases, with 13 bases sitting between them.

Written as DNA, the CDR3 is TGCGCCAGCAGCGTCTCCAGGGCGAACACTGAAGCTTTCTTT. It encodes CASSVSRANTEAFF. The rearrangement joins TRBV5-1 to TRBJ1-1, with D possibly TRBD1 on 5 matching bases. The CDR3 sequence is 14 residues long. Germline values: CDR1 SGHRS, CDR2 YFSETQ. The germline V and J ends were trimmed by 4 bases and 1 base, with 11 bases remaining between them.

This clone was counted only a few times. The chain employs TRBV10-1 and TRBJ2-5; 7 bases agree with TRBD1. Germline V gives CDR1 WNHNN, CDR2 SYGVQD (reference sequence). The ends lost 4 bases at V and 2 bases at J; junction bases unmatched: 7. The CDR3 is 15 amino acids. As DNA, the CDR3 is TGCGCCAGCAGTGCACTAAACAGGGGTCAAGAGACCCAGTACTTC. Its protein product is CASSALNRGQETQYF.

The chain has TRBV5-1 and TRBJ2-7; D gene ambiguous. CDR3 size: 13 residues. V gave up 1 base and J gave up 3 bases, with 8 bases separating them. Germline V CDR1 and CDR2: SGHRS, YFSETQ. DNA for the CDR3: TGCGCCAGCAGCTTGCTTTCCGGCTACGAGCAGTACTTC. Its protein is CASSLLSGYEQYF.

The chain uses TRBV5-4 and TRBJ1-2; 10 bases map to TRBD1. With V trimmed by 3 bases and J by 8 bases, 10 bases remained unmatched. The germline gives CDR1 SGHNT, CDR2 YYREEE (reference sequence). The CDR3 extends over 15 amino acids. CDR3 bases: TGTGCCAGCAGCTCTCCGACAGGGGGCGCGGGGGGCTACACCTTC. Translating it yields CASSSPTGGAGGYTF. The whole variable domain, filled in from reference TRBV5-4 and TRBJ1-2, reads ETGVTQSPTHLIKTRGQQVTLRCSSQSGHNTVSWYQQALGQGPQFIFQYYREEENGRGNFPPRFSGLQFPNYSSELNVNALELDDSALYLCASSSPTGGAGGYTFGSGTRLTVV.

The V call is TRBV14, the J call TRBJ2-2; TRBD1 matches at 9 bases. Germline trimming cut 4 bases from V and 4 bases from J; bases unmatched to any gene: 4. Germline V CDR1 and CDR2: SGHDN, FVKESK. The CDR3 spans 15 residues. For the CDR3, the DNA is TGTGCCAGCAGCCGACGGACAGGGGCCACCGGGGAGCTGTTTTTT. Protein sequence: CASSRRTGATGELFF.

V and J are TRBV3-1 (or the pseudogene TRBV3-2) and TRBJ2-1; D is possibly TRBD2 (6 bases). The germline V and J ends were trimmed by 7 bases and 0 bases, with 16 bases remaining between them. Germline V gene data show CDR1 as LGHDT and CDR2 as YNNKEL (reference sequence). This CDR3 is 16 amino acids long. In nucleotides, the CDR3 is TGTGCCAGCACCCATAGCGGCGGTATCTCCTACAATGAGCAGTTCTTC. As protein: CASTHSGGISYNEQFF.

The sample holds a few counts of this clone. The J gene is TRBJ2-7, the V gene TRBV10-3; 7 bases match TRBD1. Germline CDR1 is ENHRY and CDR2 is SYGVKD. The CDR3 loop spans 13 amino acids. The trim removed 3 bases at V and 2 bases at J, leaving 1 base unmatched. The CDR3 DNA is TGTGCCATCAGTGAAGACAGGGCCTACGAGCAGTACTTC. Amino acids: CAISEDRAYEQYF.

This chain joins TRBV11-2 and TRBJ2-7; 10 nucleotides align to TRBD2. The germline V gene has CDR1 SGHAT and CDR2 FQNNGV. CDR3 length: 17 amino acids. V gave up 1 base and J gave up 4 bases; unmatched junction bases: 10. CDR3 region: CASSLARALAGKYEQYF. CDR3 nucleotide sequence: TGTGCCAGCAGCTTAGCTAGGGCACTAGCGGGAAAGTACGAGCAGTACTTC. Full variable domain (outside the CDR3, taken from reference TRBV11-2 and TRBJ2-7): EAGVAQSPRYKIIEKRQSVAFWCNPISGHATLYWYQQILGQGPKLLIQFQNNGVVDDSQLPKDRFSAERLKGVDSTLKIQPAKLEDSAVYLCASSLARALAGKYEQYFGPGTRLTVT.

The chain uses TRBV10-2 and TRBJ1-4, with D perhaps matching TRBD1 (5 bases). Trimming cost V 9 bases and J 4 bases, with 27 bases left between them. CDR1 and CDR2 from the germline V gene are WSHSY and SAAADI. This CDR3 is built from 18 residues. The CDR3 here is CASSRDRLGNLVNEKLFF. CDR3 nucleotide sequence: TGCGCCAGTAGCCGGGACCGACTAGGGAATCTGGTTAATGAAAAACTGTTTTTT.

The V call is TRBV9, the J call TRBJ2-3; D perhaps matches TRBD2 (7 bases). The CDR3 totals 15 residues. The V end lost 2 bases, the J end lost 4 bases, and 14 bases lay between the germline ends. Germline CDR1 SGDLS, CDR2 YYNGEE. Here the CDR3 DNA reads TGTGCCAGCAGCGTCGGCGGGGGCTGGCCAGATACGCAGTATTTT. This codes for CASSVGGGWPDTQYF. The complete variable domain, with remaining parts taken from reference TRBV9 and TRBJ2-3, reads DSGVTQTPKHLITATGQRVTLRCSPRSGDLSVYWYQQSLDQGLQFLIQYYNGEERAKGNILERFSAQQFPDLHSELNLSSLELGDSALYFCASSVGGGWPDTQYFGPGTRLTVL.

CDR3 coding DNA: TGTGCCAGCACCTTCGAGACCCAGTACTTC. Its protein is CASTFETQYF. The chain links TRBV28 to TRBJ2-5; D gene unclear. V was pared by 7 bases and J by 5 bases, with 5 bases between. The CDR3 is 10 residues long. Germline V CDR1 and CDR2: MDHEN, SYDVKM.